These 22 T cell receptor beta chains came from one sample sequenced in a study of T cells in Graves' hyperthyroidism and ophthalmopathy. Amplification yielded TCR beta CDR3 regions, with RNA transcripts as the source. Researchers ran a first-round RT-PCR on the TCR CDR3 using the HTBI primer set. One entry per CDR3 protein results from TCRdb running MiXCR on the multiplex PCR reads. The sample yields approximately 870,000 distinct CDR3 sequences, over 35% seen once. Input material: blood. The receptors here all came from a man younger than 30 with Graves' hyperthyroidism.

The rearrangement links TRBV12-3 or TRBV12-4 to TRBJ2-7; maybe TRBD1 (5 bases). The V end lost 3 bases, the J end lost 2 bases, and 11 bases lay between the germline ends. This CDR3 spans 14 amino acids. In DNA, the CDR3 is TGTGCCAGCAGTTTTCCCAGGGCTACCTACGAGCAGTACTTC. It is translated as CASSFPRATYEQYF.

This chain's CDR3 is CAISYSGGNTEAFF. CDR3 DNA sequence: TGTGCCATCAGTTACTCAGGCGGGAACACTGAAGCTTTCTTT. This chain connects TRBV10-3 to TRBJ1-1; D uncertain. This CDR3 has 14 amino acids. Trimming shortened V by 5 bases and J by 1 base, and 11 bases separated the two germline ends. Germline-derived CDR1 and CDR2 are ENHRY and SYGVKD.

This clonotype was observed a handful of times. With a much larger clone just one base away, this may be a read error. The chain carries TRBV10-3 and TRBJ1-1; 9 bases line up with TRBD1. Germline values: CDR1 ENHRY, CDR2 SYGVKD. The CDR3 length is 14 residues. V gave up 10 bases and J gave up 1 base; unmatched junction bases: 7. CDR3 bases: TGTGCCAGCAGAACAGGGGGCGAGAACACTGAAGCTTTCTTT. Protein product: CASRTGGENTEAFF.

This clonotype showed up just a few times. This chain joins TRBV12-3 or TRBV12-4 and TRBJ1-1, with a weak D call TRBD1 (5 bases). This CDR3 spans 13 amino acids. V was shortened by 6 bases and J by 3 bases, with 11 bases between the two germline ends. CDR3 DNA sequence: TGTGCCAGCAGACGGGGGGAGGACACTGAAGCTTTCTTT. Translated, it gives CASRRGEDTEAFF.

The chain's CDR3 is CASRPTGEYEQYF. The CDR3 DNA sequence: TGTGCCAGCCGTCCCACGGGAGAGTACGAGCAGTACTTC. The J gene is TRBJ2-7, the V gene TRBV6-2 or TRBV6-3; D may be TRBD2 (6 bases). This CDR3 region has 13 residues. The V and J ends lost 8 bases and 4 bases respectively, with 15 bases between them. Germline CDR1 is MNHEY and CDR2 is SVGEGT.

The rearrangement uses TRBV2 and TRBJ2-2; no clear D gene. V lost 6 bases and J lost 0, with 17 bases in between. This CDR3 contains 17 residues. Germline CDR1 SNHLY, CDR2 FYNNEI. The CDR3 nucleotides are TGTGCCAGCAGCCTAAACCCTATAGGGACGAACACCGGGGAGCTGTTTTTT. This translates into CASSLNPIGTNTGELFF.

CDR3 amino acids: CASSSQDSYGYTF. The CDR3 DNA sequence: TGTGCCAGCAGCTCCCAGGACAGCTATGGCTACACCTTC. This rearrangement joins TRBV7-9 to TRBJ1-2; perhaps TRBD1 as D (6 bases). The V and J ends lost 4 bases and 4 bases respectively, with 10 bases between them. The CDR3 consists of 13 residues. Germline CDR1 reads SEHNR; CDR2 reads FQNEAQ (reference sequence).

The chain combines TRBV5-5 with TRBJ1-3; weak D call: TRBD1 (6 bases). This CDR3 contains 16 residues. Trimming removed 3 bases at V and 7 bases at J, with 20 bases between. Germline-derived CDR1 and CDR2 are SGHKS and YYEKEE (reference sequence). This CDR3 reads CASSYWTVRGRNTIYF. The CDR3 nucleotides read TGTGCCAGCAGCTACTGGACAGTTAGAGGGCGGAACACCATATATTTT.

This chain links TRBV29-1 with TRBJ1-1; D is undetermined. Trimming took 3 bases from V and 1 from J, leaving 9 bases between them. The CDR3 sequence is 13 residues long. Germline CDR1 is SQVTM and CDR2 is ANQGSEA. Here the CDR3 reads CSVDPPWNTEAFF. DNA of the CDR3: TGCAGCGTTGACCCGCCCTGGAACACTGAAGCTTTCTTT.

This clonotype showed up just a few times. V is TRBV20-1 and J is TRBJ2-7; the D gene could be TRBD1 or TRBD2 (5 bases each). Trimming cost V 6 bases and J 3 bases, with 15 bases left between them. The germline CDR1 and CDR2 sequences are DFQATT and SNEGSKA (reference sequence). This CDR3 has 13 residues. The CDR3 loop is CSATGPPLYEQYF. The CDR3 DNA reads TGCAGTGCCACGGGACCTCCCCTCTACGAGCAGTACTTC.

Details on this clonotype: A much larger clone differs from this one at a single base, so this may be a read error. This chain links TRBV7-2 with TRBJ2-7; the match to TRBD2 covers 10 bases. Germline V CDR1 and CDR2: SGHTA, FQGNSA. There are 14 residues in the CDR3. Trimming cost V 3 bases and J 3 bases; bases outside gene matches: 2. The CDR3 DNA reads TGTGCCAGCAGCTTCGCTAGCGGGGGCTACGAGCAGTACTTC. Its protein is CASSFASGGYEQYF.

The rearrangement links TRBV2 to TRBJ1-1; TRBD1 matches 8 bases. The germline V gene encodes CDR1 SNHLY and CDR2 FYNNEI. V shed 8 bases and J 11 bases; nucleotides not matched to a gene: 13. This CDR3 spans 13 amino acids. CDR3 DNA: TGTGCCAGCCCCTCCCCAGGGGGCGCCTGGGCTTTCTTT. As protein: CASPSPGGAWAFF.

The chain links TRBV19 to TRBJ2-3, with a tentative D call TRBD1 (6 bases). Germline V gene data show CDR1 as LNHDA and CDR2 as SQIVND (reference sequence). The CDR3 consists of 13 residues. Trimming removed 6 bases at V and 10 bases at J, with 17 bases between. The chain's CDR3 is CASRAPQGTAQYF. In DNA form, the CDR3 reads TGTGCCAGTAGAGCCCCTCAGGGGACGGCGCAGTATTTT.

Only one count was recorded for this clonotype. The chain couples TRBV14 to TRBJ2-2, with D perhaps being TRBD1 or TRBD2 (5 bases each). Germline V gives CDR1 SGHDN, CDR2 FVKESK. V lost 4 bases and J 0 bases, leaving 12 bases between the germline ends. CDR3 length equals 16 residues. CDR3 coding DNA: TGTGCCAGCAGCCGCCGGGACGCTCCGAACACCGGGGAGCTGTTTTTT. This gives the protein CASSRRDAPNTGELFF.

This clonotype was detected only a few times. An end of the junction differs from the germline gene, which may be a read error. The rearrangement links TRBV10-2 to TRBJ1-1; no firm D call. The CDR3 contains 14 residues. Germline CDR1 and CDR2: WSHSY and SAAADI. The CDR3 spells CASSGPEMNTEAFF. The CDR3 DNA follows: TGTGCCAGCAGTGGACCCGAGATGAACACTGAAGCTTTCTTT.

Here the CDR3 reads CASSPTDRVGGYTF. The CDR3 DNA follows: TGTGCCAGCAGTCCTACTGACAGGGTTGGTGGCTACACCTTC. The V call is TRBV12-3 or TRBV12-4, the J call TRBJ1-2; 7 bases line up with TRBD1. CDR3 length: 14 amino acids. V trimming: 5 bases; J trimming: 7 bases; junction bases outside the gene matches: 10.

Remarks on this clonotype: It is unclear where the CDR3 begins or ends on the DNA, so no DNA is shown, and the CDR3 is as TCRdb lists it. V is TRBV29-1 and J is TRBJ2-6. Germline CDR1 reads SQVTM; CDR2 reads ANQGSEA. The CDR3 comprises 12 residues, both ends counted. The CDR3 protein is CSVRVGSGTEAF.

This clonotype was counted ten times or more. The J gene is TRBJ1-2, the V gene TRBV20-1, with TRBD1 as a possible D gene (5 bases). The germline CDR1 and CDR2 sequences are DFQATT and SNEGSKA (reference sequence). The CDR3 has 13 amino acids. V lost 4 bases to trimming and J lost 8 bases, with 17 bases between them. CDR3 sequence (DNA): TGCAGTGCTATCTCTCCCGGCAGGGAGGGCTACACCTTC. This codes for CSAISPGREGYTF.

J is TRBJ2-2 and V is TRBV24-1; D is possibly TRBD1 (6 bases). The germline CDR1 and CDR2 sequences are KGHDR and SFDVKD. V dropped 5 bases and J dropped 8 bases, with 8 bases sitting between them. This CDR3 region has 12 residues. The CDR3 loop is CATSVGTGELFF. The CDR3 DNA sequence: TGTGCCACCAGTGTTGGGACAGGGGAGCTGTTTTTT.

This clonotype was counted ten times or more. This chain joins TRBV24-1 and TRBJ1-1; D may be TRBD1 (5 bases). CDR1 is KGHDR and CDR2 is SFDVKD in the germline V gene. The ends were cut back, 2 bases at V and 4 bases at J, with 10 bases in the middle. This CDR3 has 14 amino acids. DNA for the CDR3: TGTGCCACCAGTGATTCAGGGTCTGGCACTGAAGCTTTCTTT. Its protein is CATSDSGSGTEAFF.

CDR3 nucleotide sequence: TGTGCCAGCTCCCCGGACACCCTAGGAGAAGGCTACACCTTC. This gives the protein CASSPDTLGEGYTF. The rearrangement uses TRBV9 and TRBJ1-2; tentatively, D is TRBD1 (5 bases). V was shortened by 7 bases and J by 8 bases, with 21 bases between the two germline ends. Germline loops: CDR1 SGDLS, CDR2 YYNGEE. CDR3 length equals 14 residues.

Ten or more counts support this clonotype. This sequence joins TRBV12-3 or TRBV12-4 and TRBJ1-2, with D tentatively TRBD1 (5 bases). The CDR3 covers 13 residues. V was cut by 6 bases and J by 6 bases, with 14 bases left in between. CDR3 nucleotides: TGTGCCAGCAGCCCGGGGCTCAGGGATGGCTACACCTTC. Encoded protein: CASSPGLRDGYTF.